This T cell receptor (beta chain) was documented in a study of T-cell reconstitution after alpha-beta-depleted transplantation in children. The CDR3 covers 17 residues. V shed 4 bases and J shed 0 bases, with 15 bases lying between them. Germline CDR1 MDHEN, CDR2 SYDVKM. Molecular barcoding with unique molecular identifiers was used for the TCRbeta library. TCRdb re-called the PCR reads with MiXCR, one entry per CDR3 protein. The top ten clones hold 2% to 2.5% of a sample with hundreds of thousands of distinct CDR3 sequences, 10% to 13% of them seen once. This clonotype has at least ten counts. Sequences were derived from PBMCs, sampled before TCRalphabeta/CD19-depleted stem cell transplant. This TCR was sampled from a child aged 2-9 years with inherited bone marrow failure, due to receive a stem cell transplant. The chain joins TRBV28 to TRBJ2-2, with a possible D match to TRBD2 (6 bases). The CDR3 nucleotides are TGTGCCAGCAGTTCCACGGGACTGGCTGCGAACACCGGGGAGCTGTTTTTT. It translates to CASSSTGLAANTGELFF.